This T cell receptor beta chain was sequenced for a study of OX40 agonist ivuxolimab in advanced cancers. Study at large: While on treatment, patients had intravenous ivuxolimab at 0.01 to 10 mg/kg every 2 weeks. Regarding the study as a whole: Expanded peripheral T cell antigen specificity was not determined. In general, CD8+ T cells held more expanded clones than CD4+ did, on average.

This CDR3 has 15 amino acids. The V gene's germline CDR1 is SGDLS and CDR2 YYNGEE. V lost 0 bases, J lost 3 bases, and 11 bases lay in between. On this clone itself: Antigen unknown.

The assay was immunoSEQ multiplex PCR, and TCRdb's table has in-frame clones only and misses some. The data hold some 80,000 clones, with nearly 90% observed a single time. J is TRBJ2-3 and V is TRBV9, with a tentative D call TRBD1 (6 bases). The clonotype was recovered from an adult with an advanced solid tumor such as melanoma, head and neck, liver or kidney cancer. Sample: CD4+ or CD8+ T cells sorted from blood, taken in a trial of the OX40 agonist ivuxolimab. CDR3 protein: CASSVAKQGTDTQYF. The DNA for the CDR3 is TGTGCCAGCAGCGTAGCTAAACAGGGAACAGATACGCAGTATTTT.